These 8 T cell receptor beta chains share one sample of origin, sequenced in a study of CD8+CD57+ T cells in acquired aplastic anemia. Profiling of TCR beta VDJ combinations and CDR3 sequences used genomic DNA as template. TCRdb processed the reads anew with MiXCR; each CDR3 protein has one entry. The sample records about 190,000 distinct CDR3 sequences, about three fifths being singletons. Sequences were obtained from sorted CD4+, CD8+, or CD8+CD57+ T cells (not recorded which) from PBMCs. Receptors were obtained from a human donor with severe aplastic anemia or a healthy control (not recorded which).

This clonotype showed up just a few times. The rearrangement links TRBV15 to TRBJ2-1; 12 bases map to TRBD2. The CDR3 loop spans 17 amino acids. J was trimmed by 6 bases and V by 0 bases; bases with no gene match: 6. Germline V gives CDR1 LNHNV, CDR2 YYDKDF (reference sequence). CDR3 in amino acids: CATSRESSGREGNEQFF. Written as DNA, the CDR3 is TGTGCCACCAGCAGAGAGTCTAGCGGGAGGGAAGGCAATGAGCAGTTCTTC.

J is TRBJ2-7 and V is TRBV20-1; possibly TRBD2 for D (5 bases). The germline V and J ends were trimmed by 3 bases and 4 bases, with 13 bases remaining between them. The CDR3 consists of 13 residues. CDR1 and CDR2 from the germline V gene are DFQATT and SNEGSKA (reference sequence). CDR3: CSASPPGLYEQYF. The CDR3 DNA sequence: TGCAGTGCTAGCCCACCGGGGTTGTACGAGCAGTACTTC.

A remark on this clonotype: The CDR3 does not close with the conserved phenylalanine or tryptophan, likely indicating a read error. The DNA is omitted, as the CDR3 cannot be located on it reliably, and the CDR3 follows TCRdb's listing. The gene calls are TRBV29-1 and TRBJ2-5. Counting both end residues, the CDR3 totals 9 amino acids. The germline V gene has CDR1 SQVTM and CDR2 ANQGSEA. The chain's CDR3 is CSVEGELPL.

This clonotype occurred once. The V call is TRBV2, the J call TRBJ1-5; D is perhaps TRBD1 (6 bases). Germline loops: CDR1 SNHLY, CDR2 FYNNEI. CDR3 length: 19 residues. Trimming stripped 3 bases from V and 0 bases from J, with 21 bases between. For the CDR3, the DNA is TGTGCCAGCAGTGATAGGGACACCCAGGAAAGATATAGCAATCAGCCCCAGCATTTT. Residues: CASSDRDTQERYSNQPQHF.

The chain uses TRBV9 and TRBJ2-1, with TRBD2 matching 8 bases. This CDR3 has 14 amino acids. Germline lookup yields CDR1 SGDLS and CDR2 YYNGEE. V shed 4 bases and J 7 bases; nucleotides not matched to a gene: 7. Written as DNA, the CDR3 is TGTGCCAGCAGCCAAGCGGGAGTGGTAAATGAGCAGTTCTTC. Its protein is CASSQAGVVNEQFF.

The V and J genes are TRBV6-4 and TRBJ2-1; 7 positions agree with TRBD2. V lost 2 bases to trimming and J lost 9 bases; unmatched junction nucleotides: 7. Per the germline V gene, CDR1 is MRHNA and CDR2 is SNTAGT. This CDR3 contains 14 residues. The CDR3 protein is CASSDEGGGAEQFF. CDR3 DNA: TGTGCCAGCAGTGACGAGGGCGGGGGAGCTGAGCAGTTCTTC.

This chain joins TRBV20-1 and TRBJ2-7; a possible D gene is TRBD2 (5 bases). This CDR3 comprises 13 residues. V was clipped by 5 bases and J by 2 bases, with 13 bases between them. CDR1 and CDR2 from the germline V gene are DFQATT and SNEGSKA (reference sequence). The CDR3 region has the DNA TGCAGTGCTGCCCTAGCCCCGACCTACGAGCAGTACTTC. It encodes CSAALAPTYEQYF.

The V gene is TRBV19, the J gene TRBJ1-1, with no clear D. The V gene lost 1 base and the J gene lost 0 bases, with 6 bases spanning the gap. The CDR3 is made up of 14 amino acids. Germline CDR1 is LNHDA and CDR2 is SQIVND (reference sequence). The CDR3 region is CASSIGVVNTEAFF. The CDR3 DNA sequence: TGTGCCAGTAGTATAGGGGTTGTGAACACTGAAGCTTTCTTT.